These 11 T cell receptor beta chains were all obtained from the same sample, sequenced in a study of PD-1 blockade in classical Hodgkin lymphoma. Time point meaning: newly diagnosed, previously untreated cHL patient sample. Libraries were prepared by immunoSEQ multiplex PCR; TCRdb keeps only in-frame clonotypes and omits some of them. This sample has about 47,000 clones; just over 90% occur once, and the top ten carry around 5%. The sample consisted of peripheral blood mononuclear cells (PBMCs). These receptors were collected from a human donor with classical Hodgkin lymphoma.

The V and J genes are TRBV19 and TRBJ1-3; D not certain. Trimming took 1 base from V and 0 from J, leaving 7 bases between them. Germline CDR1 and CDR2: LNHDA and SQIVND (reference sequence). This CDR3 comprises 15 residues. The CDR3: CASSIGGSSGNTIYF. The CDR3 DNA is TGTGCCAGTAGTATAGGAGGCAGCTCTGGAAACACCATATATTTT.

This chain connects TRBV10-2 to TRBJ1-1; 8 nucleotides line up with TRBD1. This CDR3 has 14 residues. V was pared by 6 bases and J by 4 bases, with 7 bases of the junction left unmatched. The V gene's germline CDR1 is WSHSY and CDR2 SAAADI. The CDR3 is CASRPDRGSTEAFF. The DNA for the CDR3 is TGCGCCAGCAGGCCCGACAGGGGTAGCACTGAAGCTTTCTTT.

The chain has TRBV4-1 and TRBJ1-2; 8 positions match TRBD1. V trimming: 0 bases; J trimming: 7 bases; junction bases outside the gene matches: 22. Germline CDR1 and CDR2: MGHRA and YSYEKL. This CDR3 region has 20 residues. CDR3 nucleotide sequence: TGCGCCAGCAGCCAAGATATCTGGACAGGGTTTTTGTCGGGTAGAGGTGGCTACACCTTC. Its translation is CASSQDIWTGFLSGRGGYTF.

The chain has TRBV7-9 and TRBJ2-6; D is possibly TRBD1 or TRBD2 (5 bases each). Germline V gives CDR1 SEHNR, CDR2 FQNEAQ (reference sequence). V was cut by 4 bases and J by 2 bases, with 18 bases left in between. This CDR3 region has 18 residues. For the CDR3, the DNA is TGTGCCAGCAGCTCCCTAGGGGAGCCTAGGGCTGGGGCCAACGTCCTGACTTTC. Translating gives CASSSLGEPRAGANVLTF.

The chain employs TRBV6-5 and TRBJ1-1, with D unresolved. Germline V lookup: CDR1 MNHEY, CDR2 SVGAGI. V lost 0 bases and J 1 base, leaving 6 bases between the germline ends. CDR3 size: 14 residues. The CDR3 DNA follows: TGTGCCAGCAGTTACTCGACACCGAACACTGAAGCTTTCTTT. Translating gives CASSYSTPNTEAFF.

CDR3 nucleotide sequence: TGTGCCAGCAGCCTCAGGGTTGACCAGCCCCAGCATTTT. It specifies CASSLRVDQPQHF. The chain links TRBV9 to TRBJ1-5; possibly TRBD1 for D (5 bases). The CDR3 has 13 residues. Germline CDR1 is SGDLS and CDR2 is YYNGEE. V dropped 4 bases and J dropped 7 bases, with 12 bases sitting between them.

The chain has TRBV5-1 and TRBJ1-1; D unresolved. Germline V CDR1 and CDR2: SGHRS, YFSETQ. The ends were cut back, 1 base at V and 8 bases at J, with 9 bases in the middle. This CDR3 contains 12 residues. CDR3 protein: CASSLNPDEAFF. Written as DNA, the CDR3 is TGCGCCAGCAGCTTGAATCCAGACGAAGCTTTCTTT.

This sequence joins TRBV6-1 and TRBJ2-7; 10 bases match TRBD2. Trimming cost V 6 bases and J 0 bases; bases outside gene matches: 5. Germline CDR1 reads MNHNS; CDR2 reads SASEGT. This CDR3 has 15 residues. In nucleotides, the CDR3 is TGTGCCAGCAGCAGGACTAGCGGATCCTCCTACGAGCAGTACGTC. Translating gives CASSRTSGSSYEQYV.

The chain employs TRBV11-2 and TRBJ1-1; no clear D. The ends were cut back, 1 base at V and 2 bases at J, with 5 bases in the middle. CDR1 is SGHAT and CDR2 is FQNNGV in the germline V gene. This CDR3 is built from 13 residues. The chain's CDR3 is CASSLGGNTEAFF. DNA for the CDR3: TGTGCCAGCAGCTTAGGTGGAAACACTGAAGCTTTCTTT.

V and J are TRBV27 and TRBJ2-2; TRBD2 matches 8 bases. Trimming removed 3 bases from V and 4 bases from J; junction bases left unmatched: 10. This CDR3 region has 17 residues. The germline CDR1 and CDR2 sequences are MNHEY and SMNVEV (reference sequence). CDR3 in amino acids: CASSFPFSGMGTGELFF. Here the CDR3 DNA reads TGTGCCAGCAGTTTTCCGTTTAGCGGGATGGGCACCGGGGAGCTGTTTTTT.

This clone is a singleton in its sample. This sequence joins TRBV6-5 and TRBJ1-3; D not certain. From germline, CDR1 is MNHEY and CDR2 SVGAGI. Trimming shortened V by 0 bases and J by 0 bases, and 9 bases separated the two germline ends. The CDR3 consists of 16 residues. The CDR3 sequence: CASSYSMAVSGNTIYF. CDR3 bases: TGTGCCAGCAGTTACTCGATGGCCGTCTCTGGAAACACCATATATTTT.